This note documents a single TCR beta chain sequence. A fixed DNA input of around 0.35 ug was used per bulk PBMC sample. Profiled with immunoSEQ multiplex PCR; TCRdb holds only in-frame clones, not every one. The sample holds approximately 14,000 clones, roughly 85% seen once. Indicated time point: week 3, after first cycle of checkpoint inhibitor. Samples come from before therapy and from week 3 after the first blockade cycle. The sample originates from a study of blood T cell dynamics during melanoma immunotherapy. Study at large: Patients with metastatic melanoma got pembrolizumab or nivolumab-ipilimumab as first-line care.

The receptor comes from a human donor with melanoma. The sequencing used blood, collected from a patient treated with checkpoint blockade.

This chain's CDR3 is CASSLGAGPYNEQFF. The DNA of the CDR3 is TGCGCCAGCAGCTTGGGGGCAGGGCCCTACAATGAGCAGTTCTTC. The chain is built from TRBV5-1 and TRBJ2-1; D possibly corresponds to TRBD1 (5 bases). Germline assignment: CDR1 SGHRS and CDR2 YFSETQ. This CDR3 has 15 amino acids. V dropped 0 bases and J dropped 2 bases, with 9 bases sitting between them. Together with reference TRBV5-1 and TRBJ2-1, the CDR3 gives the full variable domain: KAGVTQTPRYLIKTRGQQVTLSCSPISGHRSVSWYQQTPGQGLQFLFEYFSETQRNKGNFPGRFSGRQFSNSRSEMNVSTLELGDSALYLCASSLGAGPYNEQFFGPGTRLTVL.